This T cell receptor (beta chain) was sequenced during a study of T cell changes during pregnancy in multiple sclerosis. Sequenced by immunoSEQ multiplex PCR; TCRdb stores in-frame clones only, minus some. The sample consists of over 8,000 clones, around 87% of them appearing once. This CDR3 region has 16 residues. V lost 6 bases, J lost 3 bases, and 7 bases stayed unmatched. The germline gives CDR1 MRHNA, CDR2 SNTAGT. The sequences come from CD8+ T cells from peripheral blood mononuclear cells, collected in the first trimester of pregnancy. The TCR comes from a female donor in good health, enrolled as a control in a pregnancy study. The chain carries TRBV6-4 and TRBJ2-3, with 12 nucleotides matching TRBD2. The CDR3 nucleotides are TGTGCCAGCAGCCCGACTAGCGGGGGATCTACAGATACGCAGTATTTT. Translating it yields CASSPTSGGSTDTQYF.